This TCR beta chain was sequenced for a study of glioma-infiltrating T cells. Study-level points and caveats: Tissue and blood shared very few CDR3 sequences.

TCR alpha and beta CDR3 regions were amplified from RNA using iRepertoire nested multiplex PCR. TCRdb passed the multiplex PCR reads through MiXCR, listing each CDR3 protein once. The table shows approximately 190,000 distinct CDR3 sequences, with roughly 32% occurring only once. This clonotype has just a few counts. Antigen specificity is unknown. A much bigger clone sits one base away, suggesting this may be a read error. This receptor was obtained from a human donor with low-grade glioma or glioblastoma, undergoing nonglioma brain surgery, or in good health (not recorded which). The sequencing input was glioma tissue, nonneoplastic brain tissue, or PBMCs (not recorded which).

CDR3 sequence: CASSPLYF. The CDR3 DNA sequence: TGTGCCAGCAGTCCACTATACTTC. This chain uses TRBV2 with TRBJ2-7; D is unclear. There are 8 residues in the CDR3. Trimming removed 5 bases at V and 13 bases at J, with 6 bases between. Per germline, CDR1 SNHLY and CDR2 FYNNEI. The variable domain in full, completed from reference TRBV2 and TRBJ2-7, reads EPEVTQTPSHQVTQMGQEVILRCVPISNHLYFYWYRQILGQKVEFLVSFYNNEISEKSEIFDDQFSVERPDGSNFTLKIRSTKLEDSAMYFCASSPLYFGPGTRLTVT.